This T cell receptor beta chain is from a study of shared clonotypes between healthy human individuals. The CDR3 has 16 residues. CDR1 is SEHNR and CDR2 is FQNEAQ in the germline V gene (reference sequence). Trimming removed 1 base at V and 6 bases at J, with 13 bases between. Using immunoSEQ multiplex PCR, the repertoire was profiled, and TCRdb retains in-frame clones only, with some absent. This sample has about 1 million clones, with roughly 80% found just once. This clone was counted a few times. V gene TRBV7-9 combines with J gene TRBJ2-6; D not certain. Sequencing was carried out using memory CD4+ T cells sorted from blood. Sample subset: CD45RA-negative fraction. The TCR comes from a young man in good health. The DNA of the CDR3 is TGTGCCAGCAGCTTAGTTACCGTCTCGGAGGCCAACGTCCTGACTTTC. Protein: CASSLVTVSEANVLTF.